The source of this T cell receptor (beta chain) is a study of T cells expressing NK-cell markers. Across the whole study: Underlying the TCR beta repertoires were sorted CD3+CD56+NKG2C+, CD3+CD56+NKG2C- and CD3+CD56-NKG2C+ T cells.

Following a re-call of the 5' RACE reads, TCRdb has one entry per CDR3 protein and lacks DNA. The listing records 350,000 to 500,000 distinct CDR3 sequences. The CDR3 contains 16 residues. Germline values: CDR1 GTSNPN, CDR2 SVGIG (reference sequence). What was sequenced was blood T cells: a sorted CD56 or NKG2C T cell subset, CD4+ or CD8+ T cells, or bulk PBMC T cells (not recorded which). The sequence was obtained from a woman aged 18 to 75 in good health. The chain links TRBV30 to TRBJ2-1; TCRdb returns TRBD2, unconfirmable since there is no DNA. The CDR3 protein is CASRTSGTARYNEQFF.